These 18 T cell receptor beta chains were all obtained from the same sample, sequenced in a study of sequential checkpoint blockade in melanoma. Clones were read by immunoSEQ multiplex PCR, and TCRdb kept only the in-frame ones, dropping some. The table includes 5,000 to 6,000 clones, roughly 24% detected once. The treatment was: randomized to nivolumab then ipilimumab (arm A) or the reverse (arm B). The starting material was tumor tissue (inferred from file names), obtained from a patient given nivolumab and ipilimumab in sequence. The receptors stem from a human donor with melanoma.

This clone was seen many times. The V call is TRBV7-6, the J call TRBJ2-1, with 9 positions matching TRBD2. The CDR3 is made up of 15 amino acids. The germline V gene has CDR1 SGHVS and CDR2 FNYEAQ. Trimming took 5 bases from V and 2 from J; bases not matched to a gene: 4. CDR3 nucleotides: TGTGCCAGCAGCGAGGGACTAGCAACCTACAATGAGCAGTTCTTC. Protein product: CASSEGLATYNEQFF.

This chain connects TRBV19 to TRBJ2-7; 8 bases match TRBD2. This CDR3 has 16 residues. Trimming cost V 0 bases and J 3 bases; bases outside gene matches: 7. Germline-derived CDR1 and CDR2 are LNHDA and SQIVND (reference sequence). CDR3 in amino acids: CASSIETSEVGYEQYF. The CDR3, as DNA: TGTGCCAGTAGTATAGAGACTAGCGAAGTGGGCTACGAGCAGTACTTC.

The sample holds many counts of this clone. This chain joins TRBV11-3 and TRBJ2-5; TRBD1 matches 10 bases. V was clipped by 5 bases and J by 4 bases; unmatched bases: 4. This CDR3 contains 14 residues. From germline, CDR1 is SGHNT and CDR2 YENEEA. CDR3 sequence reads: CASSPGQGIETQYF. DNA of the CDR3: TGTGCCAGCAGCCCGGGACAGGGGATAGAGACCCAGTACTTC.

The CDR3 spells CASSPSGEADYGYTF. Here the CDR3 DNA reads TGTGCCAGTAGTCCCTCGGGGGAGGCAGACTATGGCTACACCTTC. This chain joins TRBV19 and TRBJ1-2; the D gene is possibly TRBD1 (5 bases). The V gene lost 5 bases and the J gene lost 3 bases, with 16 bases spanning the gap. The germline V gene has CDR1 LNHDA and CDR2 SQIVND (reference sequence). CDR3 length: 15 residues.

This clone has more than one count but fewer than ten. This chain links TRBV6-8 with TRBJ1-1, with D unclear. Germline lookup yields CDR1 MNHGY and CDR2 SAAAGT. V lost 0 bases and J lost 0, with 11 bases in between. The length of the CDR3 is 16 residues. The CDR3 loop reads CASSYSDPGVNTEAFF. CDR3 in DNA: TGTGCCAGCAGTTACTCGGACCCTGGGGTGAACACTGAAGCTTTCTTT.

This clone was observed a few times. An end of the junction does not agree with germline; a read error may underlie this. This chain uses TRBV7-6 with TRBJ2-1; D might be TRBD2 (6 bases). CDR3 length: 14 residues. Germline CDR1 reads SGHVS; CDR2 reads FNYEAQ. CDR3 sequence reads: CASSSGAGYNEQFF. CDR3 nucleotides: TGTGCTAGCAGCTCCGGAGCGGGCTACAATGAGCAGTTCTTC.

The V gene is TRBV19, the J gene TRBJ2-1, with D unresolved. CDR1 is LNHDA and CDR2 is SQIVND in the germline V gene (reference sequence). This CDR3 is 14 amino acids long. Trimming left V 1 base short and J 7 bases short, with 11 bases between. This chain's CDR3 is CASSIGPPWNEQFF. CDR3 nucleotides: TGTGCCAGTAGTATAGGTCCTCCGTGGAATGAGCAGTTCTTC.

The rearrangement uses TRBV5-1 and TRBJ1-2, with 10 positions matching TRBD1. The germline V gene has CDR1 SGHRS and CDR2 YFSETQ. V trimming: 4 bases; J trimming: 6 bases; junction bases outside the gene matches: 6. The CDR3 spans 14 residues. The CDR3 loop reads CASSRTGTGDGYTF. As DNA, the CDR3 is TGCGCCAGCAGCCGAACCGGGACAGGGGATGGCTACACCTTC.

V gene TRBV12-5 combines with J gene TRBJ1-1; possible D gene TRBD1, 5 bases. V lost 2 bases to trimming and J lost 5 bases, with 12 bases between them. The CDR3 runs to 14 residues. Germline values: CDR1 LGHNT, CDR2 FRNRAP. This chain's CDR3 is CASGLLGAGTEAFF. The CDR3 region has the DNA TGTGCTAGTGGTTTGTTAGGGGCGGGTACTGAAGCTTTCTTT.

This chain uses TRBV19 with TRBJ2-2; 11 positions agree with TRBD2. Germline CDR1 reads LNHDA; CDR2 reads SQIVND (reference sequence). The CDR3 is 15 residues long. Trimming at V came to 4 bases and at J to 7 bases, leaving 5 bases not matched to a gene. The DNA for the CDR3 is TGTGCCAGTAGTAGGACTAGCGGGTTCGTCGGGGAGCTGTTTTTT. This codes for CASSRTSGFVGELFF.

The chain carries TRBV18 and TRBJ1-6; D ambiguous. The CDR3 runs to 16 residues. V was shortened by 6 bases and J by 5 bases, with 17 bases between the two germline ends. Germline V gene data show CDR1 as KGHSH and CDR2 as LQKENI. This chain's CDR3 is CASSHVVGSDNSPLHF. The CDR3 DNA follows: TGTGCCAGCTCCCACGTTGTTGGGTCAGATAATTCACCCCTCCACTTT.

This clone came up many times. V usage is TRBV9 and J usage is TRBJ1-1; D might be TRBD1 (5 bases). Trimming took 4 bases from V and 0 from J, leaving 19 bases between them. There are 17 residues in the CDR3. Germline values: CDR1 SGDLS, CDR2 YYNGEE. CDR3 residues: CASSPRGDGTLNTEAFF. Written as DNA, the CDR3 is TGTGCCAGCAGCCCCCGAGGGGACGGTACATTGAACACTGAAGCTTTCTTT.

The J gene is TRBJ1-5, the V gene TRBV30; 8 positions match TRBD1. J was trimmed by 2 bases and V by 2 bases; bases with no gene match: 8. Germline V lookup: CDR1 GTSNPN, CDR2 SVGIG (reference sequence). The CDR3 has 16 residues. The CDR3 is CAWSSEVGQGNQPQHF. As DNA, the CDR3 is TGTGCCTGGAGTTCGGAGGTGGGACAGGGCAATCAGCCCCAGCATTTT.

Judged by abundance, this clone is hyperexpanded (1% or more). V gene TRBV11-3 combines with J gene TRBJ2-7, with D perhaps given as TRBD1 or TRBD2 (6 bases each). CDR3 size: 16 residues. The ends were cut back, 3 bases at V and 7 bases at J, with 22 bases in the middle. CDR1 and CDR2 from the germline V gene are SGHNT and YENEEA. The CDR3 DNA is TGTGCCAGCAGCTTTGGGGGCCCATCGGGGGCGGAAGAGCAGTACTTC. This translates into CASSFGGPSGAEEQYF.

This chain uses TRBV19 with TRBJ1-2, with D unclear. In germline, CDR1 is LNHDA, CDR2 SQIVND (reference sequence). V lost 6 bases and J lost 7, with 18 bases in between. CDR3 length: 14 amino acids. The chain's CDR3 is CASRQHRRQVGYTF. In nucleotides, the CDR3 is TGTGCCAGTAGACAACACCGACGGCAGGTTGGCTACACCTTC.

This clone came up a few times. The chain uses TRBV11-3 and TRBJ2-5; no clear D gene. The CDR3 is 15 amino acids. Between the trimmed V and J ends, which lost 0 bases and 4 bases, there was a span of 12 bases. Germline V gene lookup returns CDR1 SGHNT and CDR2 YENEEA. This CDR3 reads CASSLDRTARETQYF. The DNA for the CDR3 is TGTGCCAGCAGCTTAGATCGTACAGCCCGAGAGACCCAGTACTTC.

By its share, this clone is large (0.1 to 1%). The gene calls are TRBV29-1 and TRBJ2-7; D might be TRBD2 (5 bases). V dropped 0 bases and J dropped 2 bases, with 14 bases sitting between them. Germline V gives CDR1 SQVTM, CDR2 ANQGSEA. This CDR3 is built from 15 residues. The CDR3 DNA reads TGCAGCGTTGAAGATCGAGCGGTCTATCCCTACGAGCAGTACTTC. Protein product: CSVEDRAVYPYEQYF.

This chain's CDR3 is CASGSSRGPSYEQYF. CDR3 sequence (DNA): TGTGCTAGTGGTAGCAGTCGGGGTCCCTCCTACGAGCAGTACTTC. The chain employs TRBV12-5 and TRBJ2-7; D possibly corresponds to TRBD2 (5 bases). CDR1 is LGHNT and CDR2 is FRNRAP in the germline V gene. V was clipped by 5 bases and J by 0 bases, with 14 bases between them. The CDR3 covers 15 residues. Using reference TRBV12-5 and TRBJ2-7 for the parts outside the CDR3, the full variable domain is DARVTQTPRHKVTEMGQEVTMRCQPILGHNTVFWYRQTMMQGLELLAYFRNRAPLDDSGMPKDRFSAEMPDATLATLKIQPSEPRDSAVYFCASGSSRGPSYEQYFGPGTRLTVT.